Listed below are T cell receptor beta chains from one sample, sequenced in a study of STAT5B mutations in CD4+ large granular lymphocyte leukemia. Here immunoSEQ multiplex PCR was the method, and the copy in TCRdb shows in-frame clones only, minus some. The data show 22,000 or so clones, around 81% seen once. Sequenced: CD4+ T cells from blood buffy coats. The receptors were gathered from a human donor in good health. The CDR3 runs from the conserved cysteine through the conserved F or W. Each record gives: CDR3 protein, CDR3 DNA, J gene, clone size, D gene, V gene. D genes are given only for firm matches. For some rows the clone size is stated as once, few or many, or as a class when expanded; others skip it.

CDR3aa: CAWRMTANYGYTF; CDR3nt: TGTGCCTGGAGGATGACAGCAAACTATGGCTACACCTTC; j_gene: TRBJ1-2; abundance: .; d_gene: .; v_gene: TRBV30
CDR3aa: CASSIPWGQGAPRRNTEAFF; CDR3nt: TGTGCCAGTAGTATACCGTGGGGACAGGGGGCCCCGCGGAGGAACACTGAAGCTTTCTTT; j_gene: TRBJ1-1; abundance: .; d_gene: TRBD1; v_gene: TRBV19
CDR3aa: CASSLGGAEETQYF; CDR3nt: TGTGCCAGCAGCCTTGGGGGAGCGGAAGAGACCCAGTACTTC; j_gene: TRBJ2-5; abundance: .; d_gene: .; v_gene: TRBV7-2
CDR3aa: CASSLVGALGAFF; CDR3nt: TGCGCCAGCAGCTTGGTAGGGGCATTGGGCGCTTTCTTT; j_gene: TRBJ1-1; abundance: .; d_gene: .; v_gene: TRBV5-1
CDR3aa: CATGTSDGGVDEQFF; CDR3nt: TGTGCCACCGGGACTAGCGACGGGGGGGTCGATGAGCAGTTCTTC; j_gene: TRBJ2-1; abundance: few; d_gene: TRBD2; v_gene: TRBV10-3
CDR3aa: CASSAGTVFNEKLFF; CDR3nt: TGCGCCAGCAGCGCCGGGACAGTTTTTAATGAAAAACTGTTTTTT; j_gene: TRBJ1-4; abundance: once; d_gene: TRBD1; v_gene: TRBV5-1
CDR3aa: CASSLEAGANTEAFF; CDR3nt: TGCGCCAGCAGCTTGGAAGCAGGGGCGAACACTGAAGCTTTCTTT; j_gene: TRBJ1-1; abundance: .; d_gene: .; v_gene: TRBV5-1
CDR3aa: CSVAPGDGYGYTF; CDR3nt: TGCAGCGTTGCCCCCGGGGATGGTTATGGCTACACCTTC; j_gene: TRBJ1-2; abundance: once; d_gene: .; v_gene: TRBV29-1
CDR3aa: CASSFPWRNTEAFF; CDR3nt: TGTGCCAGCAGCTTCCCCTGGAGGAACACTGAAGCTTTCTTT; j_gene: TRBJ1-1; abundance: .; d_gene: .; v_gene: TRBV7-2
CDR3aa: CASSVASGSEQYF; CDR3nt: TGTGCCAGCAGCGTAGCTAGCGGGAGCGAGCAGTACTTC; j_gene: TRBJ2-7; abundance: .; d_gene: TRBD2; v_gene: TRBV9
CDR3aa: CASSQTGPGANVLTF; CDR3nt: TGCGCCAGCAGCCAGACAGGTCCCGGGGCCAACGTCCTGACTTTC; j_gene: TRBJ2-6; abundance: .; d_gene: .; v_gene: TRBV4-1
CDR3aa: CASSLGGQGRETQYF; CDR3nt: TGTGCCAGCAGCTTAGGGGGACAGGGACGAGAGACCCAGTACTTC; j_gene: TRBJ2-5; abundance: .; d_gene: TRBD1; v_gene: TRBV7-2
CDR3aa: CASSPGSANLENIQYF; CDR3nt: TGTGCCAGCAGTCCGGGGTCAGCCAACCTCGAAAACATTCAGTACTTC; j_gene: TRBJ2-4; abundance: .; d_gene: .; v_gene: TRBV28
CDR3aa: CASSQGGRTGELFF; CDR3nt: TGTGCCAGCAGCCAGGGGGGCAGGACCGGGGAGCTGTTTTTT; j_gene: TRBJ2-2; abundance: .; d_gene: .; v_gene: TRBV5-6
CDR3aa: CASSVEGGLAGRADTQYF; CDR3nt: TGTGCCAGCAGCGTAGAGGGGGGACTAGCGGGAAGAGCGGATACGCAGTATTTT; j_gene: TRBJ2-3; abundance: .; d_gene: TRBD2; v_gene: TRBV9
CDR3aa: CASSSGVTEQYF; CDR3nt: TGTGCCAGCAGTTCCGGGGTTACCGAGCAGTACTTC; j_gene: TRBJ2-7; abundance: .; d_gene: .; v_gene: TRBV28
CDR3aa: CASSRDPGQGRGYTF; CDR3nt: TGTGCCAGCAGCAGAGATCCGGGACAGGGTAGAGGCTACACCTTC; j_gene: TRBJ1-2; abundance: .; d_gene: TRBD1; v_gene: TRBV6-5
CDR3aa: CASQALTGSNSPLHF; CDR3nt: TGTGCCAGCCAAGCCTTGACAGGATCTAATTCACCCCTCCACTTT; j_gene: TRBJ1-6; abundance: .; d_gene: .; v_gene: TRBV28
CDR3aa: CASSLSGGGTTEAFF; CDR3nt: TGTGCCAGCAGCTTATCCGGCGGAGGGACCACTGAAGCTTTCTTT; j_gene: TRBJ1-1; abundance: .; d_gene: .; v_gene: TRBV7-9
CDR3aa: CASSLTGGRTEAFF; CDR3nt: TGTGCCAGCAGTCTAACAGGGGGCCGAACTGAAGCTTTCTTT; j_gene: TRBJ1-1; abundance: .; d_gene: TRBD1; v_gene: TRBV28
CDR3aa: CASSGRLGHQPQHF; CDR3nt: TGTGCCAGCAGCGGACGACTAGGACATCAGCCCCAGCATTTT; j_gene: TRBJ1-5; abundance: .; d_gene: .; v_gene: TRBV6-5
CDR3aa: CASSIERGPGYGYTF; CDR3nt: TGTGCCAGTAGTATTGAGAGGGGGCCCGGCTATGGCTACACCTTC; j_gene: TRBJ1-2; abundance: .; d_gene: TRBD1; v_gene: TRBV19
CDR3aa: CASSQGSANYGYTF; CDR3nt: TGTGCCAGCAGCCAAGGCTCCGCTAACTATGGCTACACCTTC; j_gene: TRBJ1-2; abundance: .; d_gene: .; v_gene: TRBV7-2
CDR3aa: CASSPRGTGDTQYF; CDR3nt: TGTGCCAGCAGTCCGCGGGGTACCGGAGATACGCAGTATTTT; j_gene: TRBJ2-3; abundance: .; d_gene: .; v_gene: TRBV7-3
CDR3aa: CASSPPVGGSYGYTF; CDR3nt: TGTGCCAGCTCACCACCGGTGGGGGGTTCTTATGGCTACACCTTC; j_gene: TRBJ1-2; abundance: .; d_gene: .; v_gene: TRBV18
CDR3aa: CASSSSGHPNTEAFF; CDR3nt: TGCGCCAGCAGCTCTTCGGGACACCCGAACACTGAAGCTTTCTTT; j_gene: TRBJ1-1; abundance: .; d_gene: .; v_gene: TRBV5-1
CDR3aa: CASSTRGASETGELFF; CDR3nt: TGTGCCAGCAGCACCCGCGGGGCTTCGGAGACCGGGGAGCTGTTTTTT; j_gene: TRBJ2-2; abundance: .; d_gene: .; v_gene: TRBV5-6
CDR3aa: CASSLSAYHLRTNEKLFF; CDR3nt: TGTGCCAGCAGTTTATCTGCATACCACTTGCGCACTAATGAAAAACTGTTTTTT; j_gene: TRBJ1-4; abundance: .; d_gene: .; v_gene: TRBV28
CDR3aa: CATSRDTQGQRGNQPQHF; CDR3nt: TGTGCCACCAGCAGAGATACTCAGGGCCAGAGGGGCAATCAGCCCCAGCATTTT; j_gene: TRBJ1-5; abundance: .; d_gene: .; v_gene: TRBV15
CDR3aa: CATASGSSYNEQFF; CDR3nt: TGTGCCACCGCGAGCGGGAGCTCCTACAATGAGCAGTTCTTC; j_gene: TRBJ2-1; abundance: .; d_gene: TRBD2; v_gene: TRBV7-6
CDR3aa: CASSGGTGDYGYTF; CDR3nt: TGTGCCAGCAGCGGAGGGACAGGGGACTATGGCTACACCTTC; j_gene: TRBJ1-2; abundance: once; d_gene: TRBD1; v_gene: TRBV7-9
CDR3aa: CASSFNWETQYF; CDR3nt: TGTGCCAGCAGCTTTAATTGGGAGACCCAGTACTTC; j_gene: TRBJ2-5; abundance: .; d_gene: .; v_gene: TRBV5-4
CDR3aa: CASSLISAGHEKLFF; CDR3nt: TGTGCCAGCAGCTTAATATCCGCGGGGCATGAAAAACTGTTTTTT; j_gene: TRBJ1-4; abundance: .; d_gene: .; v_gene: TRBV5-6
CDR3aa: CASSIRRANMNTEAFF; CDR3nt: TGTGCCAGTAGTATAAGAAGGGCGAACATGAACACTGAAGCTTTCTTT; j_gene: TRBJ1-1; abundance: few; d_gene: .; v_gene: TRBV19
CDR3aa: CASSSRSRVFYEQYF; CDR3nt: TGTGCCAGCAGCTCTCGGTCGCGGGTTTTCTACGAGCAGTACTTC; j_gene: TRBJ2-7; abundance: .; d_gene: .; v_gene: TRBV28
CDR3aa: CASSDSYEQYF; CDR3nt: TGTGCCAGCAGCGACTCCTACGAGCAGTACTTC; j_gene: TRBJ2-7; abundance: .; d_gene: .; v_gene: TRBV5-6
CDR3aa: CASSVGGAGANVLTF; CDR3nt: TGTGCCAGCAGCGTAGGAGGGGCTGGGGCCAACGTCCTGACTTTC; j_gene: TRBJ2-6; abundance: .; d_gene: .; v_gene: TRBV9
CDR3aa: CASSKLEEELFF; CDR3nt: TGTGCCAGCAGCAAACTGGAGGAAGAACTGTTTTTT; j_gene: TRBJ1-4; abundance: few; d_gene: .; v_gene: TRBV21-1
CDR3aa: CASSFSGLAGGEAYNEQFF; CDR3nt: TGTGCCAGCAGTTTCTCTGGACTAGCGGGAGGAGAAGCCTACAATGAGCAGTTCTTC; j_gene: TRBJ2-1; abundance: .; d_gene: TRBD2; v_gene: TRBV7-9